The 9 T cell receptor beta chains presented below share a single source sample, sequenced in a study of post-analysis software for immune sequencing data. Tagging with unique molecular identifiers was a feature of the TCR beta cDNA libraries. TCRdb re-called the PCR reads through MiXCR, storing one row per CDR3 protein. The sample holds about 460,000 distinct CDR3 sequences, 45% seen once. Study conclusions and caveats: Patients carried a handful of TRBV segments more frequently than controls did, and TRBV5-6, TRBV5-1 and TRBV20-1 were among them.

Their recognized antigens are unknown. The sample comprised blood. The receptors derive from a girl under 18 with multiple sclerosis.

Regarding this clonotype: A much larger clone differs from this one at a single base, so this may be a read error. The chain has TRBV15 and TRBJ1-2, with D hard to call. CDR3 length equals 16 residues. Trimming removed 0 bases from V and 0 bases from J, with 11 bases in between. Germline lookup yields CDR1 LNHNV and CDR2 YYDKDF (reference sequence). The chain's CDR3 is CATSREAATPNYGYTF. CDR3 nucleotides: TGTGCCACCAGCAGAGAGGCGGCAACGCCTAACTATGGCTACACCTTC.

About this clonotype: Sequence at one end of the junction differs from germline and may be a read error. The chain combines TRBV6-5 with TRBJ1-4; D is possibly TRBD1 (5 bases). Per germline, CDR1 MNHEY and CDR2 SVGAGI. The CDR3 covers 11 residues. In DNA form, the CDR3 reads TGTGCCAGCAGACGGGGGGAAAAACGGTTTTTT. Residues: CASRRGEKRFF.

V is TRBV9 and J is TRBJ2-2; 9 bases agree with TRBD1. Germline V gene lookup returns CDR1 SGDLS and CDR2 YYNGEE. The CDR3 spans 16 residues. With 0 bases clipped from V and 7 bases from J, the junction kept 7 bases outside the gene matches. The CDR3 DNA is TGTGCCAGCAGCGTAGAAACCGGGACAGGGAGCGGGGAGCTGTTTTTT. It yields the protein CASSVETGTGSGELFF.

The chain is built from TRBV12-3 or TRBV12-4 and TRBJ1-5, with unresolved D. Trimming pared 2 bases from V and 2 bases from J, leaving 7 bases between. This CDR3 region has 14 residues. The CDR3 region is CASSLRSGNQPQHF. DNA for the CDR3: TGTGCCAGCAGTTTAAGGTCAGGCAATCAGCCCCAGCATTTT.

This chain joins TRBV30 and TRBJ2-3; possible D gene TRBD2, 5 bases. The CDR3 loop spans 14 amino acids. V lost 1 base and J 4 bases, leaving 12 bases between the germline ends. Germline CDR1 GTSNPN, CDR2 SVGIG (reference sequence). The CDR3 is CAWSEDSLADTQYF. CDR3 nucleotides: TGTGCCTGGAGTGAGGACTCCCTGGCAGATACGCAGTATTTT.

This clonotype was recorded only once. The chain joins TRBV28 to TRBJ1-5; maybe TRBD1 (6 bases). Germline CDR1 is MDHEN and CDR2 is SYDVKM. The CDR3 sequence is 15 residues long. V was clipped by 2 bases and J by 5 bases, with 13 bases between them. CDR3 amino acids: CASSLRQAEDQPQHF. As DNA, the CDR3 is TGTGCCAGCAGTTTACGACAGGCGGAGGATCAGCCCCAGCATTTT.

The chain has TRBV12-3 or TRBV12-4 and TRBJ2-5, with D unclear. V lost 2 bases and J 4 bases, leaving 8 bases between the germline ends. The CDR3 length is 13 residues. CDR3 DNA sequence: TGTGCCAGCAGTTTATTTATGGCAGAGACCCAGTACTTC. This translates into CASSLFMAETQYF.

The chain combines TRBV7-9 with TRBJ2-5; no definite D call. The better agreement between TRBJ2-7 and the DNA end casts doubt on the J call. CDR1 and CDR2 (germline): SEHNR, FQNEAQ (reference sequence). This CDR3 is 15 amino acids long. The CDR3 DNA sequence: TGTGCCAGCAGCTTTGCTTCCGTTCATCTACCCGAGCAGTACTTC. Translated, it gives CASSFASVHLPEQYF.

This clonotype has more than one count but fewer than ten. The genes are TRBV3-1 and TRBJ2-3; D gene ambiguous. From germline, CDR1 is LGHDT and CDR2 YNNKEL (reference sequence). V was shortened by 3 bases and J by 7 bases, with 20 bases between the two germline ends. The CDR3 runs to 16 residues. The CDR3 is CASSHRRSSPRNTQYF. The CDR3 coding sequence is TGTGCCAGCAGCCACCGCCGGAGTTCCCCACGAAATACGCAGTATTTT.